This is a list of T cell receptor beta chains from one sample in a study of long-term antiretroviral therapy in people with HIV. Produced via immunoSEQ multiplex PCR; TCRdb's table is partial and in-frame only. The repertoire holds about 20,000 clones, with approximately 90% as singletons. This material consisted of unsorted PBMCs, taken about 4.5 years before starting antiretroviral therapy. Receptors originate from a woman aged 25 to 39 with HIV. The CDR3 runs from the conserved cysteine through the conserved F or W. The D gene is left open where the match is weak. Clone size, where shown, is once, few, many, or a class for clones that have expanded.

cdr3_aa: CASSLDSNQPQHF
cdr3_nt: TGTGCCAGCAGTCTTGACAGTAATCAGCCCCAGCATTTT
d_call: NA
j_call: TRBJ1-5
clone_size: NA
v_call: TRBV6-5

cdr3_aa: CASSNGVRETQYF
cdr3_nt: TGCGCCAGCTCTAACGGGGTTCGGGAGACCCAGTACTTC
d_call: NA
j_call: TRBJ2-5
clone_size: NA
v_call: TRBV10-1

cdr3_aa: CASSLEGTEWPGSNQPQHF
cdr3_nt: TGTGCCAGCAGCTTGGAAGGGACAGAGTGGCCGGGTAGCAATCAGCCCCAGCATTTT
d_call: TRBD1
j_call: TRBJ1-5
clone_size: once
v_call: TRBV5-4

cdr3_aa: CATTAGLNSNQPQHF
cdr3_nt: TGTGCCACGACAGCGGGACTGAATAGCAATCAGCCCCAGCATTTT
d_call: NA
j_call: TRBJ1-5
clone_size: NA
v_call: TRBV19

cdr3_aa: CATRPPSTDTQYF
cdr3_nt: TGTGCCACTAGGCCCCCTAGCACAGATACGCAGTATTTT
d_call: NA
j_call: TRBJ2-3
clone_size: once
v_call: TRBV10-3

cdr3_aa: CASSLISGSYNEQFF
cdr3_nt: TGTGCCAGCAGCTTAATTTCCGGGTCCTACAATGAGCAGTTCTTC
d_call: NA
j_call: TRBJ2-1
clone_size: once
v_call: TRBV7-8

cdr3_aa: CASIKAGGHEQYF
cdr3_nt: TGTGCCAGCATTAAGGCAGGGGGCCACGAGCAGTACTTC
d_call: TRBD1
j_call: TRBJ2-7
clone_size: NA
v_call: TRBV6-5

cdr3_aa: CASSQVILGNTQRQGVFEAFF
cdr3_nt: TGCGCCAGCAGCCAAGTTATCCTCGGCAATACTCAGAGACAGGGAGTATTTGAAGCTTTCTTT
d_call: TRBD1
j_call: TRBJ1-1
clone_size: NA
v_call: TRBV4-1

cdr3_aa: CASSWELNEKLFF
cdr3_nt: TGCGCCAGCAGCTGGGAGTTGAATGAAAAACTGTTTTTT
d_call: NA
j_call: TRBJ1-4
clone_size: NA
v_call: TRBV5-1

cdr3_aa: CASSLPGGWGNTEAFF
cdr3_nt: TGCGCCAGCAGTCTACCGGGGGGGTGGGGGAACACTGAAGCTTTCTTT
d_call: NA
j_call: TRBJ1-1
clone_size: NA
v_call: TRBV23-1

cdr3_aa: CASLGERGFTGELFF
cdr3_nt: TGTGCCAGCCTCGGGGAAAGGGGGTTCACCGGGGAGCTGTTTTTT
d_call: NA
j_call: TRBJ2-2
clone_size: NA
v_call: TRBV19

cdr3_aa: CATSRGQGAGANVLTF
cdr3_nt: TGTGCCACCAGCAGAGGACAGGGGGCTGGGGCCAACGTCCTGACTTTC
d_call: TRBD1
j_call: TRBJ2-6
clone_size: once
v_call: TRBV15

cdr3_aa: CASLNQASNTEAFF
cdr3_nt: TGTGCCAGCCTCAACCAGGCGTCGAACACTGAAGCTTTCTTT
d_call: NA
j_call: TRBJ1-1
clone_size: NA
v_call: TRBV6-6

cdr3_aa: CASSIETGVNTGELFF
cdr3_nt: TGTGCCAGTAGTATCGAGACAGGGGTGAACACCGGGGAGCTGTTTTTT
d_call: TRBD1
j_call: TRBJ2-2
clone_size: once
v_call: TRBV19

cdr3_aa: CASSQDQQGKGGNTIYF
cdr3_nt: TGCGCCAGCAGCCAAGATCAGCAGGGAAAGGGCGGAAACACCATATATTTT
d_call: NA
j_call: TRBJ1-3
clone_size: NA
v_call: TRBV4-1

cdr3_aa: CASSYSVAGGGSPLHF
cdr3_nt: TGTGCCAGCAGTTACTCGGTAGCAGGAGGGGGTTCACCCCTCCACTTT
d_call: NA
j_call: TRBJ1-6
clone_size: few
v_call: TRBV6-5

cdr3_aa: CASSVFSGRTDTQYF
cdr3_nt: TGTGCCAGCAGCGTATTTTCAGGGAGGACAGATACGCAGTATTTT
d_call: NA
j_call: TRBJ2-3
clone_size: NA
v_call: TRBV9

cdr3_aa: CASSMMDGSTDTQYF
cdr3_nt: TGTGCCAGCAGTATGATGGACGGAAGCACAGATACGCAGTATTTT
d_call: NA
j_call: TRBJ2-3
clone_size: NA
v_call: TRBV6-6

cdr3_aa: CASSFGTNEQFF
cdr3_nt: TGTGCCAGCAGTTTCGGGACTAATGAGCAGTTCTTC
d_call: NA
j_call: TRBJ2-1
clone_size: NA
v_call: TRBV27

cdr3_aa: CAWSVQRDTEAFF
cdr3_nt: TGTGCCTGGAGTGTACAACGGGACACTGAAGCTTTCTTT
d_call: NA
j_call: TRBJ1-1
clone_size: NA
v_call: TRBV30

cdr3_aa: CSAAGNTIYF
cdr3_nt: TGCAGTGCGGCAGGAAACACCATATATTTT
d_call: NA
j_call: TRBJ1-3
clone_size: NA
v_call: TRBV20-1

cdr3_aa: CSVGGGSNYGYTF
cdr3_nt: TGCAGCGTTGGCGGCGGGTCTAACTATGGCTACACCTTC
d_call: NA
j_call: TRBJ1-2
clone_size: NA
v_call: TRBV29-1

cdr3_aa: CASSKGPWGEQGACMNTEAFF
cdr3_nt: TGTGCCAGCAGCAAAGGGCCCTGGGGTGAGCAGGGGGCGTGCATGAACACTGAAGCTTTCTTT
d_call: NA
j_call: TRBJ1-1
clone_size: NA
v_call: TRBV21-1

cdr3_aa: CASSYSTGDGYTF
cdr3_nt: TGTGCCAGCAGTTACTCGACAGGGGACGGCTACACCTTC
d_call: TRBD1
j_call: TRBJ1-2
clone_size: NA
v_call: TRBV6-5

cdr3_aa: CARRVDGQGYYGYTF
cdr3_nt: TGTGCCCGGAGAGTAGATGGACAGGGCTACTATGGCTACACCTTC
d_call: TRBD1
j_call: TRBJ1-2
clone_size: NA
v_call: TRBV30

cdr3_aa: CAWSENRNTEAFF
cdr3_nt: TGTGCCTGGAGTGAGAACAGGAACACTGAAGCTTTCTTT
d_call: NA
j_call: TRBJ1-1
clone_size: NA
v_call: TRBV30

cdr3_aa: CASSSRPQGDTQYF
cdr3_nt: TGTGCCAGCAGCTCCCGGCCTCAGGGGGATACGCAGTATTTT
d_call: NA
j_call: TRBJ2-3
clone_size: NA
v_call: TRBV7-6

cdr3_aa: CASSWEGTSYEQYF
cdr3_nt: TGTGCCAGCAGTTGGGAGGGGACCTCCTACGAGCAGTACTTC
d_call: TRBD2
j_call: TRBJ2-7
clone_size: NA
v_call: TRBV27

cdr3_aa: CASSDQRTFPAYGYTF
cdr3_nt: TGTGCCAGCAGTGACCAACGGACCTTTCCCGCCTATGGCTACACCTTC
d_call: NA
j_call: TRBJ1-2
clone_size: NA
v_call: TRBV6-1

cdr3_aa: CSATIYNEQFF
cdr3_nt: TGCAGTGCTACGATCTACAATGAGCAGTTCTTC
d_call: NA
j_call: TRBJ2-1
clone_size: NA
v_call: TRBV20-1

cdr3_aa: CAISTGTGVYNEQFF
cdr3_nt: TGTGCCATCAGTACCGGGACAGGGGTCTACAATGAGCAGTTCTTC
d_call: TRBD1
j_call: TRBJ2-1
clone_size: NA
v_call: TRBV10-3

cdr3_aa: CASSSGTQADTQYF
cdr3_nt: TGTGCCAGCAGCTCAGGGACTCAAGCAGATACGCAGTATTTT
d_call: NA
j_call: TRBJ2-3
clone_size: NA
v_call: TRBV7-9